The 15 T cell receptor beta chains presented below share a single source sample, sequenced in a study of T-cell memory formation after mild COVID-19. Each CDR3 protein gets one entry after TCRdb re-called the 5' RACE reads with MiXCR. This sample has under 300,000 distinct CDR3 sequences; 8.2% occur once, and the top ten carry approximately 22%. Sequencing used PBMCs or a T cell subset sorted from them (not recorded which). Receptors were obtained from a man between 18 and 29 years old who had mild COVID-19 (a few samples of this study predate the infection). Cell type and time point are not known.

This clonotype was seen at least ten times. The CDR3 DNA is TGCGCCAGCAGCCAAGAGAGCGTCCCTAGCACAGATACGCAGTATTTT. This sequence encodes CASSQESVPSTDTQYF. The chain is built from TRBV4-1 and TRBJ2-3; D is ambiguous. Germline CDR1 reads MGHRA; CDR2 reads YSYEKL. The CDR3 length is 16 residues. V was trimmed by 0 bases and J by 0 bases, leaving 10 bases between them.

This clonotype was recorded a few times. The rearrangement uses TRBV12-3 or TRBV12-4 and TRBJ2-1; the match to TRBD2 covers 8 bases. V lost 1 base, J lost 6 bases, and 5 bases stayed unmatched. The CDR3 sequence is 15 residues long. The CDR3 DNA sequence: TGTGCCAGCAGTTTAGTCGCGGGGGGCATCAATGAGCAGTTCTTC. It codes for CASSLVAGGINEQFF.

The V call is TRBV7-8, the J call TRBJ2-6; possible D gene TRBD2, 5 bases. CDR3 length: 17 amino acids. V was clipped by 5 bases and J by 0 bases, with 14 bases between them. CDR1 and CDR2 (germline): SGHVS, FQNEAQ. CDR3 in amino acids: CASSQPGLGSGANVLTF. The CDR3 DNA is TGTGCCAGCAGCCAACCGGGATTAGGCTCTGGGGCCAACGTCCTGACTTTC.

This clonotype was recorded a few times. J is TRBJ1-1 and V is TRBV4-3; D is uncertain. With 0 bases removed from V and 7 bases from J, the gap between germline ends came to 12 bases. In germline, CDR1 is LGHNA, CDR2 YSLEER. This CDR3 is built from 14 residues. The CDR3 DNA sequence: TGCGCCAGCAGCCAAGATAGGGTCCGTCTTGAAGCTTTCTTT. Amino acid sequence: CASSQDRVRLEAFF.

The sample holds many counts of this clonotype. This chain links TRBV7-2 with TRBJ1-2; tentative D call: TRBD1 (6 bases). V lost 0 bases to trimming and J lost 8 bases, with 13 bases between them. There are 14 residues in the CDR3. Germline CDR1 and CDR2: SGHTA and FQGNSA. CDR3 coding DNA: TGTGCCAGCAGCTTAGCGATGGGGGCGCGAGGCTACACCTTC. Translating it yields CASSLAMGARGYTF.

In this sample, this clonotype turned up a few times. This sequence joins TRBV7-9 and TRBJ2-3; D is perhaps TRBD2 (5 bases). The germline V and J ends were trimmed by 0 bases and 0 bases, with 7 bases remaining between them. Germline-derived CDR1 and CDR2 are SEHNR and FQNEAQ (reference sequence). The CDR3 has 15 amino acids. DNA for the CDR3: TGTGCCAGCAGCTTAGCTAGCGTTAGCACAGATACGCAGTATTTT. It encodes CASSLASVSTDTQYF.

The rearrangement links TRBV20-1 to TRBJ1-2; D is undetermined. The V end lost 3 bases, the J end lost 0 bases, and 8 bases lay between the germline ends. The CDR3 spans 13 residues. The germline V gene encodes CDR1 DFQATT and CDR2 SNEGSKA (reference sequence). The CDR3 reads CSASPAANYGYTF. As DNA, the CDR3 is TGCAGTGCTAGTCCGGCAGCTAACTATGGCTACACCTTC.

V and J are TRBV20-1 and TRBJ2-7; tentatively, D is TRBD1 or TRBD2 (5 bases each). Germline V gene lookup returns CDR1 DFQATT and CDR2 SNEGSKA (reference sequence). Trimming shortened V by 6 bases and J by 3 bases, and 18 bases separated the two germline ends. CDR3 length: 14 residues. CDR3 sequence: CSAQKGTDHYEQYF. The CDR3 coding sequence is TGCAGTGCCCAGAAGGGGACGGACCACTACGAGCAGTACTTC.

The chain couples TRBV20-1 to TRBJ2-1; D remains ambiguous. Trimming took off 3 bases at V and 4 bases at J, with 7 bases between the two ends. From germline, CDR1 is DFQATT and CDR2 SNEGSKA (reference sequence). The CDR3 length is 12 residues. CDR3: CSASNSYNEQFF. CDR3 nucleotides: TGCAGTGCTAGCAACAGTTACAATGAGCAGTTCTTC.

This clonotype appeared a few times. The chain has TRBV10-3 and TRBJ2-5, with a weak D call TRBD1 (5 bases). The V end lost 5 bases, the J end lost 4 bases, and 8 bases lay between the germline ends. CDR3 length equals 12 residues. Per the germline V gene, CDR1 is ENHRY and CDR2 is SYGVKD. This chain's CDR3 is CAISSQGETQYF. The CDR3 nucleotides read TGTGCCATCAGTTCCCAGGGAGAGACCCAGTACTTC.

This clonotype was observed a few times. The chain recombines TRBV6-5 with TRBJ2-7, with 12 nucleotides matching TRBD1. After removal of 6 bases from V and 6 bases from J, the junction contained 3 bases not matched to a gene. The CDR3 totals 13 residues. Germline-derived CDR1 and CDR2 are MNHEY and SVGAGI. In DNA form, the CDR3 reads TGTGCCAGCAGGGGGACAGGGGGCGTCGAGCAGTACTTC. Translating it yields CASRGTGGVEQYF.

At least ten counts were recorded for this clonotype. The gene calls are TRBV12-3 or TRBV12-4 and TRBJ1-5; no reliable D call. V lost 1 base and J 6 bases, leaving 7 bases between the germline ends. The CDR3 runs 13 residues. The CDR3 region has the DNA TGTGCCAGCAGTTTAGGGCCCGGTCAGCCCCAGCATTTT. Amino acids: CASSLGPGQPQHF.

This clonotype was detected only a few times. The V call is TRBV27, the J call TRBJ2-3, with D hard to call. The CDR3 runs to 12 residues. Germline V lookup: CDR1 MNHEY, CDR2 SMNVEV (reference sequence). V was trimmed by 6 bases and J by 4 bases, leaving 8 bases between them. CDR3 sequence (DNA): TGTGCCAGCAGAGGGCTAGCAGATACGCAGTATTTT. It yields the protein CASRGLADTQYF.

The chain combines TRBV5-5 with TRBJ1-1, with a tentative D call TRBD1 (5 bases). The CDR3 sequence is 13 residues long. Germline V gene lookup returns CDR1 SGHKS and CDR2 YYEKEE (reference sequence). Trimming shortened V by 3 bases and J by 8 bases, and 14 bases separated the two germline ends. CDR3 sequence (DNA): TGTGCCAGCAGCTGGGGACTTGATAGAGAAGCTTTCTTT. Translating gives CASSWGLDREAFF.

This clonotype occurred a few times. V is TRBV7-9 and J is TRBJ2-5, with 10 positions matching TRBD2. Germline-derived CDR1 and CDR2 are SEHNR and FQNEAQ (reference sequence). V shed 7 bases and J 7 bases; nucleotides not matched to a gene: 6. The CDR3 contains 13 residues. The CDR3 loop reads CASNPGTSATQYF. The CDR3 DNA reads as TGTGCCAGCAACCCCGGGACTAGCGCGACCCAGTACTTC.